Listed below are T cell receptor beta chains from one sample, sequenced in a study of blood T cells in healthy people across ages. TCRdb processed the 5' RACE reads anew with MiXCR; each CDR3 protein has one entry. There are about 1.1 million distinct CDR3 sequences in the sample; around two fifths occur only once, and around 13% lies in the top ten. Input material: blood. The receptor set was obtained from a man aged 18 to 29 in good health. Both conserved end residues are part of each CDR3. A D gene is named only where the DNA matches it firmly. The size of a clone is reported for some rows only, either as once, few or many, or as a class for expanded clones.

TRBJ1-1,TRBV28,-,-,CASSGYRVGTEAFF,TGTGCCAGCAGTGGGTACAGGGTAGGCACTGAAGCTTTCTTT
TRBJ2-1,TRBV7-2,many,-,CASSLDPGSSYNEQFF,TGTGCCAGCAGCTTAGATCCGGGGAGCTCCTACAATGAGCAGTTCTTC
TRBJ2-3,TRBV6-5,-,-,CASSYLGRLGTDTQYF,TGTGCCAGCAGTTATCTAGGGCGACTCGGGACAGATACGCAGTATTTT
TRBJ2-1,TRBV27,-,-,CASSLDWGSSSYNEQFF,TGTGCCAGCAGTTTAGATTGGGGATCGAGCTCCTACAATGAGCAGTTCTTC
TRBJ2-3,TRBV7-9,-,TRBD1,CASTFFGTDTDTQYF,TGTGCCAGCACCTTTTTTGGGACAGACACAGATACGCAGTATTTT
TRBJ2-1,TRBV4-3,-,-,CASSQRSWENEEDNEQFF,TGCGCCAGCAGCCAGCGTTCTTGGGAAAATGAGGAGGACAATGAGCAGTTCTTC
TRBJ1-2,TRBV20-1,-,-,CSARRGTNYGYTF,TGCAGTGCTAGAAGGGGGACTAACTATGGCTACACCTTC
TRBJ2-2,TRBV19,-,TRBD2,CASSYASGGAGGELFF,TGTGCCAGTAGTTACGCTAGCGGGGGGGCAGGCGGGGAGCTGTTTTTT
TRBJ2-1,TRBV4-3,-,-,CASSQELGTLHNEQFF,TGCGCCAGCAGCCAAGAACTCGGGACGCTTCACAATGAGCAGTTCTTC
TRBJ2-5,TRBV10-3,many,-,CAISERVQETQYF,TGTGCCATCAGTGAGCGTGTACAAGAGACCCAGTACTTC
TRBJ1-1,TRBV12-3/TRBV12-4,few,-,CASSLSGGGSTEAFF,TGTGCCAGCAGTTTATCGGGGGGCGGGAGCACTGAAGCTTTCTTT